Listed here is a single TCR beta chain. These data originate in a study of blood T cell repertoires in COVID-19. The CDR3 runs 14 residues. V lost 1 base to trimming and J lost 3 bases, with 8 bases between them. In germline, CDR1 is SGHTA, CDR2 FQGNSA. Sequencing used immunoSEQ multiplex PCR; TCRdb keeps in-frame clones, though not all of them. The profile shows some 120,000 clones, 80% of them singletons. Sequencing input: peripheral blood. The receptor was isolated from a human donor in a cohort sampled during active COVID-19. The rearrangement links TRBV7-2 to TRBJ2-3; D is unresolved. This CDR3 is CASSLVGRTDTQYF. Here the CDR3 DNA reads TGTGCCAGCAGCTTAGTCGGTCGAACAGATACGCAGTATTTT.